These 23 T cell receptor beta chains came from one sample sequenced in a study of T cell changes during pregnancy in multiple sclerosis (dated by TCRdb to about 2019). Library creation used the immunoSEQ multiplex PCR assay. The table comes from immuneACCESS by way of TCRdb, which keeps in-frame sequences with V and J called. Part of the clones is missing from these tables; in studies checked, under half for an unresolved V gene and the rest for unknown reasons. Present in this sample are about 40,000 clones, more than 80% of which were seen just once. Over 0.95% of the sample is in the top ten clones. The sequencing used peripheral blood, collected before pregnancy. These receptors all come from a female donor with multiple sclerosis, enrolled in a pregnancy study.

This clone is a singleton in its sample. The chain combines TRBV5-1 with TRBJ2-1; 9 positions agree with TRBD2. Germline CDR1 SGHRS, CDR2 YFSETQ. The CDR3 is made up of 15 amino acids. Trimming removed 7 bases from V and 0 bases from J; junction bases left unmatched: 5. CDR3 amino acids: CASAGSGSSYNEQFF. CDR3 bases: TGCGCCAGCGCGGGTAGCGGGAGCTCCTACAATGAGCAGTTCTTC.

This chain joins TRBV20-1 and TRBJ1-1; no firm D call. The CDR3 extends over 10 amino acids. V lost 7 bases, J lost 10 bases, and 13 bases lay in between. Germline lookup yields CDR1 DFQATT and CDR2 SNEGSKA (reference sequence). CDR3 protein: CSVRTPGAFF. The CDR3 DNA sequence: TGCAGTGTTAGGACTCCTGGAGCTTTCTTT.

CDR3 protein: CASSLPGGATGELFF. CDR3 nucleotide sequence: TGCGCCAGCAGCTTACCCGGGGGGGCCACCGGGGAGCTGTTTTTT. This chain connects TRBV5-1 to TRBJ2-2; 8 nucleotides align to TRBD2. Germline CDR1 reads SGHRS; CDR2 reads YFSETQ. This CDR3 is 15 amino acids long. The junction had 4 bases not matched to a gene; V was cut back by 2 bases and J by 4 bases.

This sequence joins TRBV5-1 and TRBJ1-1, with TRBD1 identical over 8 bases. The CDR3 has 13 residues. The V segment lost 4 bases and the J segment 1 base; nucleotides outside the gene matches: 0. Germline CDR1 SGHRS, CDR2 YFSETQ. The CDR3, as DNA: TGCGCCAGCAGCGGACAGGGGAACACTGAAGCTTTCTTT. Residues: CASSGQGNTEAFF.

This chain joins TRBV7-8 and TRBJ1-3; tentatively, D is TRBD1 (6 bases). CDR1 and CDR2 (germline): SGHVS, FQNEAQ. The germline V and J ends were trimmed by 3 bases and 3 bases, with 9 bases remaining between them. This CDR3 is built from 14 residues. Here the CDR3 DNA reads TGTGCCAGCAGCTTTTCCAGGGGTGGAAACACCATATATTTT. It translates to CASSFSRGGNTIYF.

The chain employs TRBV9 and TRBJ2-5; 12 nucleotides align to TRBD2. In germline, CDR1 is SGDLS, CDR2 YYNGEE. With 4 bases clipped from V and 2 bases from J, the junction kept 3 bases outside the gene matches. The CDR3 sequence is 15 residues long. The CDR3: CASSTGTSGQETQYF. CDR3 nucleotides: TGTGCCAGCAGCACTGGGACTAGCGGGCAAGAGACCCAGTACTTC.

The V and J genes are TRBV5-1 and TRBJ2-5, with D perhaps matching TRBD2 (5 bases). V lost 2 bases, J lost 2 bases, and 16 bases lay in between. Germline V CDR1 and CDR2: SGHRS, YFSETQ. This CDR3 region has 16 residues. CDR3 protein: CASSLGLIKIQETQYF. CDR3 DNA: TGCGCCAGCAGCTTAGGACTCATCAAGATACAAGAGACCCAGTACTTC. Looking up the rest from reference TRBV5-1 and TRBJ2-5 gives the full variable domain: KAGVTQTPRYLIKTRGQQVTLSCSPISGHRSVSWYQQTPGQGLQFLFEYFSETQRNKGNFPGRFSGRQFSNSRSEMNVSTLELGDSALYLCASSLGLIKIQETQYFGPGTRLLVL.

The J gene is TRBJ2-6, the V gene TRBV6-5; maybe TRBD2 (5 bases). This CDR3 has 15 residues. The germline V gene encodes CDR1 MNHEY and CDR2 SVGAGI. Trimming left V 1 base short and J 11 bases short, with 15 bases between. The CDR3 DNA sequence: TGTGCCAGCAGTTACTACGATGGTGCGGGCGACGTCCTGACTTTC. It yields the protein CASSYYDGAGDVLTF.

The gene calls are TRBV11-3 and TRBJ2-2; 8 bases align to TRBD2. In germline, CDR1 is SGHNT, CDR2 YENEEA. The CDR3 loop spans 19 amino acids. V lost 2 bases to trimming and J lost 1 base; unmatched junction nucleotides: 12. CDR3 DNA: TGTGCCAGCAGCTTATTTATTCCTCTTAGCGGGATGAACACCGGGGAGCTGTTTTTT. It encodes CASSLFIPLSGMNTGELFF.

The V gene is TRBV6-1, the J gene TRBJ1-2; D is unresolved. The V end lost 2 bases, the J end lost 6 bases, and 4 bases lay between the germline ends. The CDR3 contains 11 residues. The germline gives CDR1 MNHNS, CDR2 SASEGT. This CDR3 is CASSEYHGYTF. DNA for the CDR3: TGTGCCAGCAGTGAATATCATGGCTACACCTTC.

CDR3: CANRRGTGASGANVLTF. The DNA for the CDR3 is TGTGCTAACAGACGGGGGACAGGGGCCTCTGGGGCCAACGTCCTGACTTTC. The chain is built from TRBV4-2 and TRBJ2-6; 10 bases fit TRBD1. CDR1 is LGHNA, CDR2 YNFKEQ, per germline. CDR3 length equals 17 residues.

The J gene is TRBJ1-3, the V gene TRBV4-1; TRBD1 might be the D (5 bases). V was cut by 1 base and J by 4 bases, with 11 bases left in between. The CDR3 spans 15 residues. Germline V gene data show CDR1 as MGHRA and CDR2 as YSYEKL. The CDR3 here is CASSQAPPGGNTIYF. The CDR3 coding sequence is TGCGCCAGCAGCCAAGCCCCCCCAGGGGGAAACACCATATATTTT.

The count of this clone is one. CDR3 residues: CASSPLDRGLHEQYF. For the CDR3, the DNA is TGTGCCAGCAGCCCTTTGGACAGGGGGTTGCACGAGCAGTACTTC. This rearrangement joins TRBV7-9 to TRBJ2-7, with 10 nucleotides matching TRBD1. V lost 5 bases and J lost 5; bases outside the gene matches: 9. The germline gives CDR1 SEHNR, CDR2 FQNEAQ (reference sequence). This CDR3 spans 15 amino acids.

The genes are TRBV7-3 and TRBJ1-5; TRBD1 agrees at 10 bases. Germline V gene data show CDR1 as SGHTA and CDR2 as FQGTGA. The CDR3 totals 13 residues. V trimming: 8 bases; J trimming: 2 bases; junction bases outside the gene matches: 0. In DNA form, the CDR3 reads TGTGCCAGCGGACAGGGGGGCAATCAGCCCCAGCATTTT. Translated: CASGQGGNQPQHF.

This chain joins TRBV7-2 and TRBJ2-7; 9 positions match TRBD1. CDR1 is SGHTA and CDR2 is FQGNSA in the germline V gene. CDR3 length: 15 residues. The ends lost 5 bases at V and 4 bases at J; junction bases unmatched: 9. The CDR3, as DNA: TGTGCCAGCAGCCCCCCCGGGACAGGGATGTACGAGCAGTACTTC. Translated: CASSPPGTGMYEQYF.

The chain combines TRBV5-1 with TRBJ2-7; 10 positions agree with TRBD1. Per germline, CDR1 SGHRS and CDR2 YFSETQ. The CDR3 totals 14 residues. V gave up 2 bases and J gave up 5 bases; unmatched junction bases: 4. The CDR3 DNA reads as TGCGCCAGCAGCTTCACGGGACAGGGGAACGAGCAGTACTTC. This gives the protein CASSFTGQGNEQYF.

This sequence joins TRBV5-1 and TRBJ1-1; TRBD1 aligns across 9 bases. Trimming at V came to 3 bases and at J to 0 bases, leaving 6 bases not matched to a gene. CDR1 and CDR2 from the germline V gene are SGHRS and YFSETQ. The CDR3 runs to 16 residues. CDR3 sequence (DNA): TGCGCCAGCAGCTCAGGACAGGGGAGTCTGAACACTGAAGCTTTCTTT. Encoded protein: CASSSGQGSLNTEAFF.

This sequence joins TRBV28 and TRBJ1-5, with 8 bases aligning to TRBD1. The ends lost 5 bases at V and 7 bases at J; junction bases unmatched: 10. There are 15 residues in the CDR3. CDR1 and CDR2 from the germline V gene are MDHEN and SYDVKM. The CDR3 region is CASSPPDRGHQPQHF. Written as DNA, the CDR3 is TGTGCCAGCAGTCCACCCGACAGGGGACACCAGCCCCAGCATTTT.

This sequence joins TRBV4-3 and TRBJ2-5, with 8 bases lining up with TRBD2. CDR3 length equals 15 residues. Germline CDR1 and CDR2: LGHNA and YSLEER. Trimming at V came to 4 bases and at J to 3 bases, leaving 7 bases not matched to a gene. The CDR3 spells CASSPQGAGEETQYF. The CDR3 DNA is TGCGCCAGCAGCCCCCAGGGAGCGGGAGAAGAGACCCAGTACTTC.

The rearrangement links TRBV7-9 to TRBJ2-7, with 7 bases aligning to TRBD1. Per germline, CDR1 SEHNR and CDR2 FQNEAQ (reference sequence). Losses at the gene ends were 5 bases for V and 1 base for J; bases not matched to a gene: 5. There are 14 residues in the CDR3. For the CDR3, the DNA is TGTGCCAGCAGCATCGACAGGGCGTCCTACGAGCAGTACTTC. Protein product: CASSIDRASYEQYF.

V gene TRBV6-1 combines with J gene TRBJ2-7; the D gene is possibly TRBD2 (5 bases). Trimming pared 7 bases from V and 1 base from J, leaving 17 bases between. There are 15 residues in the CDR3. CDR1 is MNHNS, CDR2 SASEGT, per germline. As DNA, the CDR3 is TGTGCCAGCACCACACTAGGGTCTGCTTCCTACGAGCAGTACTTC. Translated, it gives CASTTLGSASYEQYF.

V gene TRBV25-1 combines with J gene TRBJ1-1, with D possibly being TRBD1 (5 bases). The germline V and J ends were trimmed by 7 bases and 2 bases, with 11 bases remaining between them. There are 13 residues in the CDR3. Germline-derived CDR1 and CDR2 are MGHDK and SYGVNS. The CDR3 region is CASTRWGNTEAFF. The DNA of the CDR3 is TGTGCCAGCACCAGGTGGGGCAACACTGAAGCTTTCTTT.

The chain has TRBV29-1 and TRBJ2-1, with TRBD2 matching 10 bases. CDR3 length equals 14 residues. J lost 6 bases, V lost 4 bases, and 6 bases had no gene match. Germline V gives CDR1 SQVTM, CDR2 ANQGSEA. CDR3 residues: CSVVWLAGVNEQFF. The CDR3, as DNA: TGCAGCGTTGTTTGGCTAGCGGGAGTCAATGAGCAGTTCTTC.